A single sample gave rise to the 8 T cell receptor beta chains below, sequenced in a study of molecular identifiers for immune sequencing clone quantification. TCRdb redid the calling of the PCR reads with MiXCR, one entry per CDR3 protein. The sample holds about 510,000 distinct CDR3 sequences, 20% to 25% seen once. Sequencing used naive CD8+ T cells from blood, with Jurkat cell RNA spiked in. Subset denoted: FACS-sorted CD8+CD4-CCR7+CD45RA+ naive T cells. All receptors come from a human donor in good health. Some libraries in this study had Jurkat cell RNA spiked in.

Many counts were recorded for this clonotype. This sequence joins TRBV24-1 and TRBJ2-3; the match to TRBD1 covers 8 bases. Germline V gene lookup returns CDR1 KGHDR and CDR2 SFDVKD. This CDR3 has 16 residues. With V trimmed by 5 bases and J by 4 bases, 10 bases remained unmatched. CDR3 DNA sequence: TGTGCCACCAGTGGCGCCGGGACAGGAGCCCCAGATACGCAGTATTTT. It is translated as CATSGAGTGAPDTQYF.

As regards this clonotype: With a much larger clone just one base away, this may be a read error. The conserved phenylalanine or tryptophan is not found at the CDR3 terminus, so this likely reflects a read error. The chain combines TRBV4-3 with TRBJ1-1, with D possibly matching TRBD1 (5 bases). CDR3 length: 11 residues. Germline CDR1 is LGHNA and CDR2 is YSLEER. V lost 5 bases and J 9 bases, leaving 10 bases between the germline ends. The CDR3 loop is CASSYRGQAFI. The CDR3 coding sequence is TGCGCCAGCAGCTATAGGGGACAAGCTTTCATT.

V is TRBV7-9 and J is TRBJ1-2; D gene uncertain. V lost 1 base to trimming and J lost 0 bases, with 9 bases between them. Looked up from germline, CDR1 is SEHNR and CDR2 is FQNEAQ (reference sequence). This CDR3 spans 15 amino acids. CDR3 region: CASSLGTAANYGYTF. In nucleotides, the CDR3 is TGTGCCAGCAGCTTAGGGACCGCCGCTAACTATGGCTACACCTTC.

This rearrangement joins TRBV6-5 to TRBJ2-7; 13 bases fit TRBD2. V was clipped by 5 bases and J by 3 bases; unmatched bases: 13. This CDR3 comprises 18 residues. Per germline, CDR1 MNHEY and CDR2 SVGAGI. The CDR3 protein is CASSAWTSGGLPLYEQYF. CDR3 coding DNA: TGTGCCAGCAGTGCCTGGACTAGCGGGGGCCTCCCCCTCTACGAGCAGTACTTC.

V gene TRBV28 combines with J gene TRBJ2-7; D unclear. Germline V gene sequence: CDR1 MDHEN, CDR2 SYDVKM. The V and J ends lost 6 bases and 1 base respectively, with 13 bases between them. There are 14 residues in the CDR3. Here the CDR3 DNA reads TGTGCCAGCAGCTTACAGTTTTCGTCCTACGAGCAGTACTTC. Translation gives CASSLQFSSYEQYF. Filled out from reference TRBV28 and TRBJ2-7, the complete variable domain reads DVKVTQSSRYLVKRTGEKVFLECVQDMDHENMFWYRQDPGLGLRLIYFSYDVKMKEKGDIPEGYSVSREKKERFSLILESASTNQTSMYLCASSLQFSSYEQYFGPGTRLTVT.

Concerning this clonotype itself: This may be a read error, as it is one base from a much larger clone. The chain employs TRBV27 and TRBJ1-1; D remains unclear. The V and J ends lost 5 bases and 1 base respectively, with 11 bases between them. Germline CDR1 MNHEY, CDR2 SMNVEV (reference sequence). The CDR3 sequence is 14 residues long. CDR3 sequence (DNA): TGTGCCAGCAGTCCGTCACGGCCGAACACTGAAGCTTTCTTT. Its protein is CASSPSRPNTEAFF.

In this sample, this clonotype turned up a few times. This sequence joins TRBV27 and TRBJ1-4; 8 nucleotides agree with TRBD1. Germline V CDR1 and CDR2: MNHEY, SMNVEV (reference sequence). This CDR3 has 16 amino acids. V gave up 3 bases and J gave up 4 bases; unmatched junction bases: 7. The CDR3 DNA reads TGTGCCAGCAGTTTCCTCGGACAGGGCTATAATGAAAAACTGTTTTTT. Its translation: CASSFLGQGYNEKLFF.

This chain joins TRBV2 and TRBJ2-5, with unresolved D. Germline V lookup: CDR1 SNHLY, CDR2 FYNNEI. CDR3 size: 10 residues. The V gene lost 7 bases and the J gene lost 2 bases, with 2 bases spanning the gap. This CDR3 is CASNQETQYF. CDR3 bases: TGTGCCAGCAATCAAGAGACCCAGTACTTC.